The text below deals with one TCR beta chain. This clonotype was counted at least ten times. The clone's antigen remains unknown. Base qualities are not recorded, but no much larger clone differs from it by a single base. The data were produced on an Illumina HiSeq 1500. The public reads were run again by TCRdb, first through fastp at Q25 and then through MiXCR, and only productive beta chains were kept. Each entry is one CDR3 protein sequence, shown with its most common DNA and genes. The sample records a few hundred thousand distinct CDR3 sequences, about a sixth of which are singletons. The ten largest clones add up to less than 60% of the sample. The CDR3, from cysteine to phenylalanine, totals 15 residues. Just the 45-base CDR3 DNA is kept, in frame starting at base 1. Looking up the germline V gene yields CDR1 MNHNS and CDR2 SASEGT. The V end loses 7 bases and the J end loses 6 bases, and a stretch of 16 bases separates them.

The data belong to a study of T cell repertoires in cytomegalovirus infection (dated by TCRdb to about 2019). Looking at the study overall: Because public TCR beta signatures pointed to carriage of CMV infection together with the matching HLA type, the HLA type of each donor mattered for the analysis.

Results and caveats for the whole study, not just this receptor: In both this cohort and an independent cohort of a few hundred donors, the cumulative frequency of public TCR beta family members distinguished carriers of CMV infection plus the relevant HLA type. The ex vivo response was dominated by HLA-C-restricted CMV-specific TCR beta clonotypes, and the single most frequent clonotype in two of eight donors was supplied by these HLA-C-restricted clonotypes.

The chain joins TRBV6-1 to TRBJ1-6; the D gene is unclear. Sequences were obtained from CD8+ T cells from PBMCs. This receptor was identified in a human donor in good health (CMV status not recorded). Some clones in this sample may be carry-over from other donors' samples. CDR3 sequence: CASTTPRTGNSPLHF. Read as DNA, the sequence is TGTGCCAGCACCACACCTCGGACGGGTAATTCACCCCTCCACTTT.